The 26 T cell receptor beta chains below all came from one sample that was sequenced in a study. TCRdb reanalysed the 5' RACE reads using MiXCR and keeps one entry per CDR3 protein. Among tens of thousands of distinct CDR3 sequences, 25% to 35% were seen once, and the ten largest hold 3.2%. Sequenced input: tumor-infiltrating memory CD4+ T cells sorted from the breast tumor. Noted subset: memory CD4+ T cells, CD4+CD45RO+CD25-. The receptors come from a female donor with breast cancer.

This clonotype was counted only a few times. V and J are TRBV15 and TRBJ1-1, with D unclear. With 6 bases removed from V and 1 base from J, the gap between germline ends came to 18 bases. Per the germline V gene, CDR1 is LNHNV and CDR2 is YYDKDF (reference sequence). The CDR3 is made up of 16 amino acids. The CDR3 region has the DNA TGTGCCACCAGGGACGGCAGCGTAGTACAGAACACTGAAGCTTTCTTT. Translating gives CATRDGSVVQNTEAFF.

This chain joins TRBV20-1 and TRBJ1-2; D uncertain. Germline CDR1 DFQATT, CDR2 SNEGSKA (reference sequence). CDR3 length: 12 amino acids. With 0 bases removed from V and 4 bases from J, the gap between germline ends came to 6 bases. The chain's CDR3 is CSARDSLYGYTF. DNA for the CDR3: TGCAGTGCTAGAGACAGCCTCTATGGCTACACCTTC.

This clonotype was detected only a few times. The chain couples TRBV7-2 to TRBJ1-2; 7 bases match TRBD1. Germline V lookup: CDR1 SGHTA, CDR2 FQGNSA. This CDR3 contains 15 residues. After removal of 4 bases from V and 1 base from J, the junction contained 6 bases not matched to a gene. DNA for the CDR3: TGTGCCAGCAGCTACGCGGACAGGCATAACTATGGCTACACCTTC. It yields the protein CASSYADRHNYGYTF.

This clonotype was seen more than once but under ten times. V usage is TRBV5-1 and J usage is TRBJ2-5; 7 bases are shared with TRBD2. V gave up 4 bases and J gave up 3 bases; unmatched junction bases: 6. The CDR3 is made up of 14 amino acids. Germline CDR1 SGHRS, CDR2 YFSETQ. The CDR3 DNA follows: TGCGCCAGCAGCCCCGGGACTAATAAAGAGACCCAGTACTTC. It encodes CASSPGTNKETQYF.

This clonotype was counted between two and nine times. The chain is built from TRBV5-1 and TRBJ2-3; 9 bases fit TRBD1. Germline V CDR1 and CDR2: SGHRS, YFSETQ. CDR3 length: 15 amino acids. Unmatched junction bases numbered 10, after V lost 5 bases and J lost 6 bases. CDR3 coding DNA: TGCGCCAGCAGTGGCTCCGGGACAGGGTCCGATACGCAGTATTTT. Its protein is CASSGSGTGSDTQYF.

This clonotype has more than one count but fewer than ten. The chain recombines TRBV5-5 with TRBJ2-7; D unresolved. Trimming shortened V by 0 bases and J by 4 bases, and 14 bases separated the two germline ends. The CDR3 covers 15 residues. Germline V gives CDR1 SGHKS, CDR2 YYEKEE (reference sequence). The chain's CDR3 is CASSLAGQSGYEQYF. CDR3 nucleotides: TGTGCCAGCAGCTTGGCCGGGCAGTCCGGGTACGAGCAGTACTTC.

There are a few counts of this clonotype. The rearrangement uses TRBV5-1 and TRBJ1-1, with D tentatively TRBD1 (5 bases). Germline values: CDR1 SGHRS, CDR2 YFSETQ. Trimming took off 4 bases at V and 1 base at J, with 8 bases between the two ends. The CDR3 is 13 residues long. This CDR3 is CASSRDPNTEAFF. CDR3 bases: TGCGCCAGCAGCAGGGACCCGAACACTGAAGCTTTCTTT.

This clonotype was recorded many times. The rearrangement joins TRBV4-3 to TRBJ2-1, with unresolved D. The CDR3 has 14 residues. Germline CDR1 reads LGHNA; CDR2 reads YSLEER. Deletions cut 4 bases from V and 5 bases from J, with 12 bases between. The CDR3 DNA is TGCGCCAGCAGCCTTGGTGAACAGAACAATGAGCAGTTCTTC. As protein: CASSLGEQNNEQFF.

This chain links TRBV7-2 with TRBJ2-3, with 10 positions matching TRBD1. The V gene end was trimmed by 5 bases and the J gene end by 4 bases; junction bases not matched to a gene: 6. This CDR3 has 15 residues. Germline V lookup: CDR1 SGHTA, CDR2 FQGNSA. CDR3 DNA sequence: TGTGCCAGCAGCCCTACGGGACAGGGGTCAGATACGCAGTATTTT. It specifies CASSPTGQGSDTQYF.

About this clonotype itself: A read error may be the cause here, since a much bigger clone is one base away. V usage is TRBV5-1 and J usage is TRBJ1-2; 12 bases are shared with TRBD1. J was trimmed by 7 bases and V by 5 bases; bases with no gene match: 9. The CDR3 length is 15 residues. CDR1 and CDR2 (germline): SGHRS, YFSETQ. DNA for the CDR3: TGCGCCAGCAGAGGACCGGGACAGGGGGCCGGTGGCTACACCTTC. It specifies CASRGPGQGAGGYTF.

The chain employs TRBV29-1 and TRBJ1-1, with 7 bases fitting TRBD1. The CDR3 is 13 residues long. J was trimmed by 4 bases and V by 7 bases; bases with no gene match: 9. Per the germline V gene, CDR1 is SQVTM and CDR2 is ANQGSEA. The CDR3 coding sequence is TGCAGCGCGAAAGGGGGCTGGGTCACTGAAGCTTTCTTT. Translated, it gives CSAKGGWVTEAFF.

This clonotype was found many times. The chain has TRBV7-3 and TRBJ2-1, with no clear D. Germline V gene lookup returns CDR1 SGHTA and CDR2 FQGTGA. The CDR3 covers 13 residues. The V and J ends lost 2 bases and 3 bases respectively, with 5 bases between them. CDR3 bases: TGTGCCAGCAGCTTAGCGGTCTACAATGAGCAGTTCTTC. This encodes CASSLAVYNEQFF.

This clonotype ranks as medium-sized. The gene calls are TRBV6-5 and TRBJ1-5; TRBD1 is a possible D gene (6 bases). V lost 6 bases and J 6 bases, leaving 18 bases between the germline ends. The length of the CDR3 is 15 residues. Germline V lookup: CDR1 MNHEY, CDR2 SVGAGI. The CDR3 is CASSERGGISQPQHF. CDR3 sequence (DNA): TGTGCCAGCAGCGAGAGGGGGGGAATTAGTCAGCCCCAGCATTTT.

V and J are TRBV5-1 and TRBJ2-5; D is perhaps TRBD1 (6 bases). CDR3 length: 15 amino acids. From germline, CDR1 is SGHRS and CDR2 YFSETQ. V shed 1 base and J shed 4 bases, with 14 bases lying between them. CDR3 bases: TGCGCCAGCAGCTTGACAGGGTACTCCTCAGAGACCCAGTACTTC. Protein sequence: CASSLTGYSSETQYF.

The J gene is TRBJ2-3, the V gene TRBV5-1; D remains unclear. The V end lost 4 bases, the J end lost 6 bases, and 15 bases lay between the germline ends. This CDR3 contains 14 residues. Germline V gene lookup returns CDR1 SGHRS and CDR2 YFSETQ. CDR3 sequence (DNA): TGCGCCAGCAGCCCCCTAAGCCAGAGGGATACGCAGTATTTT. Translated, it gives CASSPLSQRDTQYF.

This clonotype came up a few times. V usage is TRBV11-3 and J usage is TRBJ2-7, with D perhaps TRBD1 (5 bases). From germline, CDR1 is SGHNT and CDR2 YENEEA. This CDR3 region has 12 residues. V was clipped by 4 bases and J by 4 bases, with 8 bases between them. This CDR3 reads CASSSRQYEQYF. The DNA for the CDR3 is TGTGCCAGCAGCTCCCGACAGTACGAGCAGTACTTC.

Written as DNA, the CDR3 is TGTGCCAGCAGCCCGACAGGGCGCACTGAAGCTTTCTTT. Protein: CASSPTGRTEAFF. The gene calls are TRBV7-2 and TRBJ1-1, with TRBD1 matching over 7 bases. Per the germline V gene, CDR1 is SGHTA and CDR2 is FQGNSA. CDR3 length: 13 amino acids. V gave up 5 bases and J gave up 4 bases; unmatched junction bases: 4.

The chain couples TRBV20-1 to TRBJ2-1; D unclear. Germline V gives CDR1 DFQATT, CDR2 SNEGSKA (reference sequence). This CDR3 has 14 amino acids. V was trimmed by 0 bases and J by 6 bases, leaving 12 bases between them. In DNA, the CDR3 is TGCAGTGCTAGAGAGCTAGTTGTAGGCAATGAGCAGTTCTTC. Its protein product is CSARELVVGNEQFF.

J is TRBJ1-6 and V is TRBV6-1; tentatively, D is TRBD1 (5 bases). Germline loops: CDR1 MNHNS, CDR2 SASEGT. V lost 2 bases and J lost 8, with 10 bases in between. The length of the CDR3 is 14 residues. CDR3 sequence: CASSERQSYSPLHF. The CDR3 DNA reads TGTGCCAGCAGTGAACGACAGTCCTATTCACCCCTCCACTTT.

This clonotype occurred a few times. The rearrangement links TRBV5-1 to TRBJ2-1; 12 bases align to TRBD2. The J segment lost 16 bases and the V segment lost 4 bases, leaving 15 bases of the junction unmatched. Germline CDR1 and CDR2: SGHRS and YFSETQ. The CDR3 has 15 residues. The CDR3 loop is CASSMTSGSPMRGFF. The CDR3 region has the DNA TGCGCCAGCAGCATGACTAGCGGGAGCCCCATGAGGGGTTTCTTC.

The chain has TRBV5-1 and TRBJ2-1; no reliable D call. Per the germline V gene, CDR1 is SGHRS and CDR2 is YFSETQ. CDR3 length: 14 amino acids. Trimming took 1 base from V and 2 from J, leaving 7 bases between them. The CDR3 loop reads CASSLWETYNEQFF. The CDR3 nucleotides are TGCGCCAGCAGCTTGTGGGAAACCTACAATGAGCAGTTCTTC.

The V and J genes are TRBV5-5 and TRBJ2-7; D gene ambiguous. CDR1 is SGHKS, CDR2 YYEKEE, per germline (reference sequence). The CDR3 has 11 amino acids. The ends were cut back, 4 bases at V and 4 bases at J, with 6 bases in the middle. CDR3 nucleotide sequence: TGTGCCAGCAGCCGGCTGTACGAGCAGTACTTC. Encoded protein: CASSRLYEQYF.

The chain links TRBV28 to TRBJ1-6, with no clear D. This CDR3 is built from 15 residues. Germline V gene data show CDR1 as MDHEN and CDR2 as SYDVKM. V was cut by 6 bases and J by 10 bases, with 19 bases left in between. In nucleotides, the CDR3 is TGTGCCAGCAGCTCGCCCCAGAACGCGGGGTCACCCCTCCACTTT. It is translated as CASSSPQNAGSPLHF.

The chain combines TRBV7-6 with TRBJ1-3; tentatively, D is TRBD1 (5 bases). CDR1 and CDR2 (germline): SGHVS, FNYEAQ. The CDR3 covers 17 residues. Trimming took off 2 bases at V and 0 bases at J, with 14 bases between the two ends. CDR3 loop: CASSLSSPGLSGNTIYF. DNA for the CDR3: TGTGCCAGCAGCTTAAGTTCCCCGGGACTCTCTGGAAACACCATATATTTT.

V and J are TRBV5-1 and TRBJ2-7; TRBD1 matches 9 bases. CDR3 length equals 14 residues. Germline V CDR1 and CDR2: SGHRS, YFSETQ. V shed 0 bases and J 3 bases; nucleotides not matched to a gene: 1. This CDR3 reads CASSLGDRVYEQYF. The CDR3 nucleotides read TGCGCCAGCAGCTTGGGGGACAGGGTCTACGAGCAGTACTTC.

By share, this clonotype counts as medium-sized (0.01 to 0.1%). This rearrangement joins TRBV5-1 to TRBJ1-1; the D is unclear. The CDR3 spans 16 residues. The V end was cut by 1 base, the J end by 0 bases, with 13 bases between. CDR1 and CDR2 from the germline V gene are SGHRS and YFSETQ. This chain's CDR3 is CASSLTSVALNTEAFF. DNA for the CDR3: TGCGCCAGCAGCTTGACCTCGGTAGCCCTGAACACTGAAGCTTTCTTT.